These 10 T cell receptor beta chains were sequenced from one sample in a study of CD8 T cells in ankylosing spondylitis. Using its own MiXCR run on the 5' RACE reads, TCRdb lists one record per CDR3 protein. This table has about 170,000 distinct CDR3 sequences, roughly 18% appearing once. Sequences were obtained from blood, either unsorted or a sorted T cell fraction (not recorded which). These receptors were taken from a male donor with ankylosing spondylitis or in good health (not recorded which).

This clonotype was counted at least ten times. The CDR3 nucleotides read TGCGCCAGCAGCCTCTTCGGGACAGGGGGGAATGAAAAACTGTTTTTT. Amino acid sequence: CASSLFGTGGNEKLFF. The chain employs TRBV5-1 and TRBJ1-4; 11 bases line up with TRBD1. CDR3 length: 16 residues. The ends lost 4 bases at V and 5 bases at J; junction bases unmatched: 7. Germline V gives CDR1 SGHRS, CDR2 YFSETQ.

This clonotype was recorded many times. The chain is built from TRBV11-2 and TRBJ1-5, with 8 bases aligning to TRBD1. Germline CDR1 is SGHAT and CDR2 is FQNNGV. The CDR3 totals 17 residues. The ends lost 0 bases at V and 3 bases at J; junction bases unmatched: 7. Here the CDR3 reads CASSLEVTGVFNQPQHF. CDR3 in DNA: TGTGCCAGCAGCTTAGAAGTGACAGGGGTGTTCAATCAGCCCCAGCATTTT.

This clonotype came up many times. CDR3: CASSNSGKRGYTF. CDR3 nucleotide sequence: TGTGCCAGCAGTAATTCAGGGAAGCGTGGCTACACCTTC. V gene TRBV12-3 or TRBV12-4 combines with J gene TRBJ1-2; the D gene is possibly TRBD1 (5 bases). The CDR3 totals 13 residues. Deletions cut 5 bases from V and 7 bases from J, with 14 bases between.

The table lists this clonotype with many counts. The rearrangement links TRBV20-1 to TRBJ1-1, with D perhaps matching TRBD1 (6 bases). Germline V CDR1 and CDR2: DFQATT, SNEGSKA (reference sequence). The CDR3 consists of 14 residues. With 1 base removed from V and 1 base from J, the gap between germline ends came to 10 bases. The CDR3: CSARVGGANTEAFF. CDR3 bases: TGCAGTGCTAGAGTGGGGGGGGCGAACACTGAAGCTTTCTTT.

This clonotype was observed a few times. The chain joins TRBV9 to TRBJ2-1, with D perhaps TRBD2 (6 bases). Trimming removed 0 bases at V and 6 bases at J, with 16 bases between. There are 16 residues in the CDR3. CDR1 and CDR2 (germline): SGDLS, YYNGEE. In DNA, the CDR3 is TGTGCCAGCAGCGTAGGACCGGGAGAATTCGGCAATGAGCAGTTCTTC. Translated: CASSVGPGEFGNEQFF.

There are many counts of this clonotype. The V call is TRBV4-1, the J call TRBJ1-4, with TRBD1 as a possible D gene (5 bases). Looked up from germline, CDR1 is MGHRA and CDR2 is YSYEKL. This CDR3 spans 17 amino acids. V was trimmed by 0 bases and J by 6 bases, leaving 17 bases between them. CDR3 in amino acids: CASSQEDYGALDEKLFF. CDR3 bases: TGCGCCAGCAGCCAAGAAGATTACGGGGCATTAGATGAAAAACTGTTTTTT.

This clonotype was seen only a few times. This chain connects TRBV29-1 to TRBJ1-1; no firm D call. V was cut by 5 bases and J by 0 bases, with 10 bases left in between. Germline V lookup: CDR1 SQVTM, CDR2 ANQGSEA. The CDR3 loop spans 13 amino acids. The CDR3 loop reads CSVRRALNTEAFF. The CDR3 nucleotides read TGCAGCGTTCGAAGGGCACTGAACACTGAAGCTTTCTTT.

This clonotype was recorded at least ten times. This CDR3 is CSASRGPSTDTQYF. The CDR3 DNA reads TGCAGTGCTAGCCGTGGACCAAGCACAGATACGCAGTATTTT. J is TRBJ2-3 and V is TRBV20-1; D unresolved. The V gene's germline CDR1 is DFQATT and CDR2 SNEGSKA (reference sequence). CDR3 length: 14 residues. Trimming removed 3 bases at V and 0 bases at J, with 10 bases between.

This rearrangement joins TRBV29-1 to TRBJ2-1; D could derive from TRBD1 or TRBD2 (5 bases each). Germline values: CDR1 SQVTM, CDR2 ANQGSEA. Trimming removed 5 bases at V and 13 bases at J, with 21 bases between. The CDR3 consists of 13 residues. CDR3 sequence: CSVPAIGPGPQFF. CDR3 coding DNA: TGCAGCGTTCCGGCGATAGGGCCGGGACCACAGTTCTTC.

This clonotype has ten or more counts. This chain connects TRBV5-1 to TRBJ2-2; 12 positions agree with TRBD2. Trimming cost V 5 bases and J 4 bases; bases outside gene matches: 6. CDR1 is SGHRS and CDR2 is YFSETQ in the germline V gene. The CDR3 extends over 16 amino acids. CDR3 DNA: TGCGCCAGCAGTCGGACTAGCGGGGTCACCACCGGGGAGCTGTTTTTT. As protein: CASSRTSGVTTGELFF.